The 26 T cell receptor beta chains in this list originate from one sample, sequenced in a study of control samples from healthy donors and cancer patients. This table comes from immunoSEQ multiplex PCR, and its TCRdb copy is limited to in-frame clones, with some not included. The data hold about 120,000 clones, with around nine tenths observed a single time. Material: blood. These receptors came from a man aged 25 to 45 in good health.

The DNA of the CDR3 is TGTGCCAGCAGCTTAGGACGGTTGGGCACTGAAGCTTTCTTT. Translation: CASSLGRLGTEAFF. The chain carries TRBV7-2 and TRBJ1-1; no clear D. Germline CDR1 SGHTA, CDR2 FQGNSA. V was clipped by 1 base and J by 4 bases, with 10 bases between them. The CDR3 covers 14 residues.

The chain recombines TRBV11-3 with TRBJ2-7, with D maybe TRBD1 (5 bases). The CDR3 runs to 15 residues. V gave up 0 bases and J gave up 4 bases, with 13 bases separating them. CDR1 and CDR2 from the germline V gene are SGHNT and YENEEA. CDR3 loop: CASSLDPTRQYEQYF. For the CDR3, the DNA is TGTGCCAGCAGCTTAGACCCCACCAGACAGTACGAGCAGTACTTC.

This chain links TRBV6-5 with TRBJ2-5; D ambiguous. The CDR3 extends over 12 amino acids. The V end was cut by 2 bases, the J end by 9 bases, with 10 bases between. Germline lookup yields CDR1 MNHEY and CDR2 SVGAGI. The CDR3 loop reads CASSYPGSAQYF. The CDR3 nucleotides read TGTGCCAGCAGTTACCCTGGTTCGGCCCAGTACTTC.

V gene TRBV25-1 combines with J gene TRBJ1-4; the D is unclear. This CDR3 spans 14 amino acids. Trimming pared 8 bases from V and 1 base from J, leaving 11 bases between. Germline CDR1 and CDR2: MGHDK and SYGVNS. In DNA form, the CDR3 reads TGTGCCAGCCAAACCTTGGGAACTAATGAAAAACTGTTTTTT. This codes for CASQTLGTNEKLFF.

The rearrangement links TRBV10-3 to TRBJ1-1, with 8 bases fitting TRBD1. Germline trimming cut 7 bases from V and 4 bases from J; bases unmatched to any gene: 8. CDR1 is ENHRY and CDR2 is SYGVKD in the germline V gene. CDR3 length: 14 residues. The CDR3 reads CAIKGQGGSTEAFF. CDR3 bases: TGTGCCATCAAAGGACAGGGAGGAAGCACTGAAGCTTTCTTT.

V gene TRBV7-9 combines with J gene TRBJ1-1; 12 positions agree with TRBD1. Looked up from germline, CDR1 is SEHNR and CDR2 is FQNEAQ (reference sequence). After removal of 5 bases from V and 5 bases from J, the junction contained 9 bases not matched to a gene. This CDR3 has 16 residues. In DNA form, the CDR3 reads TGTGCCAGCAGCCCTCTCCCGGGACAGGGGGCGACTGAAGCTTTCTTT. Protein product: CASSPLPGQGATEAFF.

This clone was recorded once. The chain combines TRBV5-1 with TRBJ2-4, with D maybe TRBD2 (5 bases). The CDR3 is 13 amino acids. Trimming left V 4 bases short and J 5 bases short, with 10 bases between. Germline V gene data show CDR1 as SGHRS and CDR2 as YFSETQ. The CDR3 DNA sequence: TGCGCCAGCAGCGTCGCCGGGGAAAACATTCAGTACTTC. This gives the protein CASSVAGENIQYF. Variable domain in full (rest from reference TRBV5-1 and TRBJ2-4): KAGVTQTPRYLIKTRGQQVTLSCSPISGHRSVSWYQQTPGQGLQFLFEYFSETQRNKGNFPGRFSGRQFSNSRSEMNVSTLELGDSALYLCASSVAGENIQYFGAGTRLSVL.

The rearrangement links TRBV19 to TRBJ2-3, with D hard to call. Germline lookup yields CDR1 LNHDA and CDR2 SQIVND (reference sequence). The CDR3 loop spans 13 amino acids. Trimming shortened V by 5 bases and J by 0 bases, and 6 bases separated the two germline ends. CDR3 sequence reads: CASSPPSTDTQYF. DNA for the CDR3: TGTGCCAGTAGTCCCCCTAGCACAGATACGCAGTATTTT.

The genes are TRBV6-5 and TRBJ1-3; perhaps TRBD1 as D (6 bases). This CDR3 has 15 residues. CDR1 and CDR2 (germline): MNHEY, SVGAGI. The ends were cut back, 0 bases at V and 3 bases at J, with 9 bases in the middle. The CDR3 loop reads CASSYSGAGGNTIYF. As DNA, the CDR3 is TGTGCCAGCAGTTACTCGGGGGCTGGTGGAAACACCATATATTTT.

The chain recombines TRBV6-4 with TRBJ2-2; D may be TRBD1 (6 bases). Germline values: CDR1 MRHNA, CDR2 SNTAGT. Trimming shortened V by 4 bases and J by 2 bases, and 8 bases separated the two germline ends. This CDR3 spans 14 amino acids. This chain's CDR3 is CASSVRGNTGELFF. The CDR3 DNA reads as TGTGCCAGCAGTGTCAGGGGCAACACCGGGGAGCTGTTTTTT.

In this sample, this clone turned up once. V gene TRBV12-5 combines with J gene TRBJ1-2; D unresolved. In germline, CDR1 is LGHNT, CDR2 FRNRAP. CDR3 size: 16 residues. Trimming cost V 0 bases and J 5 bases, with 16 bases left between them. The CDR3 DNA follows: TGTGCTAGTGGTTTGGTACTCGGCGGACCGAGTTATGGCTACACCTTC. Protein product: CASGLVLGGPSYGYTF.

V is TRBV30 and J is TRBJ1-5; 7 positions agree with TRBD1. Germline CDR1 GTSNPN, CDR2 SVGIG (reference sequence). V lost 3 bases and J lost 2; bases outside the gene matches: 7. The CDR3 runs 15 residues. In DNA, the CDR3 is TGTGCCTGGAGCCTACAGGGGCTTCGCAATCAGCCCCAGCATTTT. This sequence encodes CAWSLQGLRNQPQHF.

This chain connects TRBV3-1 (or the pseudogene TRBV3-2) to TRBJ1-2; 8 bases align to TRBD1. The junction had 6 bases not matched to a gene; V was cut back by 5 bases and J by 4 bases. CDR3 length equals 14 residues. The germline V gene encodes CDR1 LGHDT and CDR2 YNNKEL (reference sequence). CDR3 residues: CASSAGQEVYGYTF. As DNA, the CDR3 is TGTGCCAGCAGCGCGGGACAGGAGGTCTATGGCTACACCTTC.

The chain links TRBV3-1 (or the pseudogene TRBV3-2) to TRBJ2-3; D is unclear. V dropped 2 bases and J dropped 4 bases, with 4 bases sitting between them. The germline CDR1 and CDR2 sequences are LGHDT and YNNKEL (reference sequence). The CDR3 is 12 residues long. CDR3 region: CASSQTADTQYF. CDR3 DNA: TGTGCCAGCAGCCAAACAGCAGATACGCAGTATTTT.

The V call is TRBV18, the J call TRBJ1-3; 7 bases map to TRBD1. This CDR3 has 14 residues. V shed 4 bases and J 4 bases; nucleotides not matched to a gene: 4. In germline, CDR1 is KGHSH, CDR2 LQKENI. As DNA, the CDR3 is TGTGCCAGCTCACAGCGGACAGGAGGAAACACCATATATTTT. Its translation: CASSQRTGGNTIYF.

This chain links TRBV24-1 with TRBJ1-2; maybe TRBD1 (5 bases). CDR1 and CDR2 from the germline V gene are KGHDR and SFDVKD. This CDR3 comprises 13 residues. V was pared by 3 bases and J by 7 bases, with 11 bases between. The CDR3 is CATSDTGWTGYTF. CDR3 bases: TGTGCCACCAGTGATACAGGTTGGACTGGCTACACCTTC.

J is TRBJ1-2 and V is TRBV24-1; 9 nucleotides line up with TRBD1. This CDR3 region has 13 residues. V shed 6 bases, J shed 5 bases, and the junction held 3 bases outside the gene matches. Germline V gene lookup returns CDR1 KGHDR and CDR2 SFDVKD. The CDR3 spells CATSRDREYGYTF. CDR3 DNA: TGTGCCACCAGTCGGGACAGGGAATATGGCTACACCTTC.

The chain carries TRBV18 and TRBJ2-7; 7 nucleotides line up with TRBD1. Trimming removed 0 bases from V and 7 bases from J; junction bases left unmatched: 9. CDR1 is KGHSH and CDR2 is LQKENI in the germline V gene. The CDR3 sequence is 15 residues long. CDR3 DNA: TGTGCCAGCTCACCACCTTCGCTGGGACAGCTAGAGCAGTACTTC. Encoded protein: CASSPPSLGQLEQYF. Complete variable domain (other parts from reference TRBV18 and TRBJ2-7): NAGVMQNPRHLVRRRGQEARLRCSPMKGHSHVYWYRQLPEEGLKFMVYLQKENIIDESGMPKERFSAEFPKEGPSILRIQQVVRGDSAAYFCASSPPSLGQLEQYFGPGTRLTVT.

The chain combines TRBV6-2 or TRBV6-3 with TRBJ1-5; 8 bases fit TRBD1. CDR1 MNHEY and CDR2 SVGEGT come from the germline V gene. The junction had 7 bases not matched to a gene; V was cut back by 4 bases and J by 11 bases. The CDR3 extends over 13 amino acids. CDR3: CASSSGQGMTQHF. CDR3 coding DNA: TGTGCCAGCAGTTCCGGACAGGGCATGACCCAGCATTTT.

This clone was observed a single time. The chain uses TRBV30 and TRBJ1-2; TRBD1 might be the D (6 bases). The CDR3 consists of 13 residues. V was trimmed by 1 base and J by 4 bases, leaving 10 bases between them. Germline CDR1 GTSNPN, CDR2 SVGIG (reference sequence). The CDR3 coding sequence is TGTGCCTGGAGTGCACAGGGCGGCTATGGCTACACCTTC. Protein: CAWSAQGGYGYTF.

The rearrangement links TRBV4-1 to TRBJ1-6; 8 bases fit TRBD1. V shed 0 bases and J 13 bases; nucleotides not matched to a gene: 11. The CDR3 sequence is 16 residues long. Germline CDR1 MGHRA, CDR2 YSYEKL. The CDR3 spells CASSQDDRGINRPLHF. CDR3 sequence (DNA): TGCGCCAGCAGCCAAGATGACAGGGGAATCAATAGGCCCCTCCACTTT.

This chain connects TRBV5-1 to TRBJ2-7; D gene unclear. Trimming pared 0 bases from V and 3 bases from J, leaving 7 bases between. Germline CDR1 and CDR2: SGHRS and YFSETQ. The CDR3 is made up of 13 amino acids. In DNA form, the CDR3 reads TGCGCCAGCAGCTTGGGTTTTGGCTACGAGCAGTACGTC. Residues: CASSLGFGYEQYV.

V and J are TRBV9 and TRBJ2-3, with D maybe TRBD1 (5 bases). The CDR3 consists of 15 residues. V was shortened by 0 bases and J by 6 bases, with 14 bases between the two germline ends. Germline V CDR1 and CDR2: SGDLS, YYNGEE. The CDR3 sequence is CASSVASGPADTQYF. The CDR3 DNA reads TGTGCCAGCAGCGTAGCTTCAGGGCCGGCGGATACGCAGTATTTT.

This clone was observed a single time. This sequence joins TRBV11-2 and TRBJ2-1; 13 nucleotides line up with TRBD2. Per the germline V gene, CDR1 is SGHAT and CDR2 is FQNNGV. Trimming cost V 7 bases and J 6 bases; bases outside gene matches: 6. There are 15 residues in the CDR3. CDR3 nucleotides: TGTGCCAGCACCCTGACTAGCGGGGGGTTCAATGAGCAGTTCTTC. This translates into CASTLTSGGFNEQFF.

The genes are TRBV10-3 and TRBJ1-3; possibly TRBD1 for D (5 bases). Trimming took off 4 bases at V and 0 bases at J, with 19 bases between the two ends. Germline assignment: CDR1 ENHRY and CDR2 SYGVKD. CDR3 size: 18 residues. CDR3 residues: CAISGGALGGISGNTIYF. CDR3 in DNA: TGTGCCATCAGTGGAGGGGCCCTCGGGGGGATCTCTGGAAACACCATATATTTT.

The CDR3 sequence: CASSFKVVSYEQYF. In nucleotides, the CDR3 is TGTGCCAGCAGCTTTAAGGTGGTCTCCTACGAGCAGTACTTC. V and J are TRBV5-8 and TRBJ2-7; D unresolved. Germline loops: CDR1 SGHTS, CDR2 YDEGEE. Trimming took off 2 bases at V and 0 bases at J, with 9 bases between the two ends. The CDR3 contains 14 residues.